A selection of T cell receptor beta chains follows, all from one sample in a study of OX40 agonist ivuxolimab in advanced cancers. The method was immunoSEQ multiplex PCR; TCRdb's version includes in-frame clones alone and lacks a portion of them. The sample shows 35,000 to 45,000 clones, roughly 84% of them seen only once. The sequences come from CD4+ or CD8+ T cells sorted from blood, collected in a trial of the OX40 agonist ivuxolimab. The receptor source for this set is an adult with an advanced solid tumor such as melanoma, head and neck, liver or kidney cancer. The CDR3 runs from the conserved cysteine through the conserved F or W. Each record gives: clone size, V gene, J gene, D gene, CDR3 protein, CDR3 DNA. The D gene is left open where the match is weak. The size field is filled for only some rows; it gives once, few, many or a size class.

>-|TRBV4-1|TRBJ1-3|TRBD1
CASSQEIGQGSGNTIYF
TGCGCCAGCAGCCAAGAAATTGGACAGGGCTCTGGAAACACCATATATTTT
>many|TRBV6-5|TRBJ1-5|-
CASSYSVGNQPQHF
TGTGCCAGCAGTTACTCGGTGGGCAATCAGCCCCAGCATTTT
>-|TRBV7-2|TRBJ1-4|-
CASSSHDGGEKLFF
TGTGCCAGCAGCAGTCACGACGGGGGTGAAAAACTGTTTTTT
>-|TRBV5-4|TRBJ1-1|-
CASSFYMNTEAFF
TGTGCCAGCAGCTTTTATATGAACACTGAAGCTTTCTTT
>-|TRBV11-3|TRBJ2-3|TRBD2
CASSFGGSSTDTQYF
TGTGCCAGCAGCTTTGGCGGGAGTAGCACAGATACGCAGTATTTT
>-|TRBV10-2|TRBJ2-2|TRBD2
CASSGDRGANTGELFF
TGCGCCAGCAGTGGAGATCGGGGGGCGAACACCGGGGAGCTGTTTTTT
>-|TRBV10-3|TRBJ1-2|TRBD1
CAISLSGQGNYGYTF
TGTGCCATCAGTCTCTCGGGACAGGGTAACTATGGCTACACCTTC
>-|TRBV9|TRBJ1-2|TRBD1
CASSAPQGESSYGYTF
TGTGCCAGCAGCGCCCCCCAGGGGGAGAGCTCCTATGGCTACACCTTC
>few|TRBV7-9|TRBJ1-6|-
CASSFIINSPLHF
TGTGCCAGCAGCTTCATTATTAATTCACCCCTCCACTTT
>-|TRBV5-4|TRBJ2-5|-
CASSQEGVQETQYF
TGCGCCAGCAGTCAAGAAGGGGTTCAAGAGACCCAGTACTTC
>-|TRBV4-1|TRBJ2-7|-
CASSQVVGTSYEQYF
TGCGCCAGCAGCCAGGTGGTAGGTACGTCCTACGAGCAGTACTTC
>once|TRBV7-8|TRBJ1-5|-
CASSLESGAVTHF
TGTGCCAGCAGCTTAGAATCAGGGGCGGTGACGCATTTT
>-|TRBV28|TRBJ2-1|-
CASSSLDYNEQFF
TGTGCCAGCAGTTCCCTCGACTACAATGAGCAGTTCTTC
>-|TRBV28|TRBJ1-2|TRBD1
CASSPGQGNYGYTF
TGTGCCAGCAGCCCAGGACAGGGAAACTATGGCTACACCTTC
>-|TRBV2|TRBJ2-1|TRBD2
CASSLGLGGDEQFF
TGTGCCAGCAGTCTAGGACTAGGCGGCGATGAGCAGTTCTTC
>-|TRBV4-3|TRBJ1-1|TRBD1
CASSLDRGRNTEAFF
TGCGCCAGCAGCCTTGACAGGGGGAGGAACACTGAAGCTTTCTTT
>-|TRBV27|TRBJ2-1|-
CASSPSRIEQFF
TGTGCCAGCAGTCCTAGTAGGATTGAGCAGTTCTTC
>once|TRBV5-6|TRBJ2-5|-
CASSLVRQKETQYF
TGTGCCAGCAGCTTGGTGAGACAGAAAGAGACCCAGTACTTC
>-|TRBV18|TRBJ2-1|-
CASFQLPSHNEQFF
TGTGCCAGCTTTCAACTACCGTCGCACAATGAGCAGTTCTTC
>-|TRBV10-2|TRBJ2-3|TRBD2
CASIGGETDTQYF
TGCGCCAGTATCGGGGGGGAAACAGATACGCAGTATTTT
>-|TRBV4-2|TRBJ2-1|-
CASSQDRRESSYNEQFF
TGTGCCAGCAGCCAAGATCGTAGGGAAAGCTCCTACAATGAGCAGTTCTTC